Included here is one T cell receptor beta chain sequence, with context. The data were taken from a study of blood T cell repertoires in COVID-19. Turning to the study itself: Samples representing acute and convalescent COVID-19 were sourced from the United States, Italy and Spain. T cells, B-cell-depleted T cells, or PBMCs provided the cDNA or gDNA that served as material.

The CDR3 covers 13 residues. Trimming shortened V by 4 bases and J by 5 bases, and 12 bases separated the two germline ends. Germline assignment: CDR1 KGHSY and CDR2 FQNENV. Authors' analysis steps: Quantification of nucleated cells was approximated via reference gene primer amplification. Sequencing used immunoSEQ multiplex PCR; TCRdb keeps in-frame clones, though not all of them. That table gives V, J and clone size, and the DNA gave D and trimming. The sample has around 370,000 clones, around 91% seen once; the top ten hold about 6.8%. The chain uses TRBV16 and TRBJ2-7; D unresolved. The specimen sequenced was peripheral blood. The receptor was isolated from a man aged 18 to 30 with active or convalescent COVID-19. The CDR3 DNA is TGTGCCAGCAGCCTTCCGAACTTGGACGAGCAGTACTTC. The encoded protein is CASSLPNLDEQYF.